The 20 T cell receptor beta chains below all came from one sample that was sequenced in a study of shared clonotypes between healthy human individuals. TCRdb's copy holds only in-frame clones and misses some; the assay was immunoSEQ multiplex PCR. The profile shows hundreds of thousands of clones, more than 60% of them singletons. Input material: memory CD4+ T cells sorted from blood. Regarding subset: CD45RA-negative fraction. The receptor set was obtained from a man aged 25-45 years in good health.

A remark on this clone: The junction and the germline gene differ at one end; a read error may be behind it. The V and J genes are TRBV7-7 and TRBJ2-1; 7 nucleotides match TRBD1. Germline CDR1 and CDR2: SSHAT and FNYEAQ (reference sequence). The CDR3 runs to 15 residues. In nucleotides, the CDR3 is TGTGCTAGCAGCTTAGACAGGGACTCCTACAATGAGCAGTTCTTC. Translation: CASSLDRDSYNEQFF.

CDR3 nucleotide sequence: TGTGCCAGTAGTATAATGTCTGTCGCGTCTGGGGCCAACGTCCTGACTTTC. Translated, it gives CASSIMSVASGANVLTF. This rearrangement joins TRBV19 to TRBJ2-6; D unresolved. Trimming cost V 2 bases and J 1 base, with 12 bases left between them. CDR3 size: 17 residues. CDR1 is LNHDA, CDR2 SQIVND, per germline (reference sequence).

The V gene is TRBV11-2, the J gene TRBJ2-1; D unresolved. Looked up from germline, CDR1 is SGHAT and CDR2 is FQNNGV. The CDR3 loop spans 12 amino acids. V was clipped by 0 bases and J by 10 bases, with 7 bases between them. The CDR3 protein is CASSLEETEQFF. The CDR3 DNA follows: TGTGCCAGCAGCTTAGAAGAGACAGAGCAGTTCTTC. The whole variable domain, filled in from reference TRBV11-2 and TRBJ2-1, reads EAGVAQSPRYKIIEKRQSVAFWCNPISGHATLYWYQQILGQGPKLLIQFQNNGVVDDSQLPKDRFSAERLKGVDSTLKIQPAKLEDSAVYLCASSLEETEQFFGPGTRLTVL.

The V and J genes are TRBV13 and TRBJ2-1; 7 positions match TRBD2. The CDR3 sequence is 16 residues long. Germline V gives CDR1 PRHDT, CDR2 FYEKMQ (reference sequence). The junction had 10 bases not matched to a gene; V was cut back by 1 base and J by 7 bases. The CDR3 DNA follows: TGTGCCAGCAGCTTAGTTCCGGGAGGAGGGTCTAATGAGCAGTTCTTC. As protein: CASSLVPGGGSNEQFF.

This chain links TRBV6-5 with TRBJ2-2; 10 bases match TRBD2. This CDR3 is 15 amino acids long. V was pared by 7 bases and J by 4 bases, with 6 bases of the junction left unmatched. Germline CDR1 reads MNHEY; CDR2 reads SVGAGI. The CDR3 reads CASKREGGSTGELFF. DNA of the CDR3: TGTGCCAGCAAGCGGGAGGGCGGGAGCACCGGGGAGCTGTTTTTT.

This clone appeared many times. This chain uses TRBV7-8 with TRBJ2-2, with 9 bases lining up with TRBD2. From germline, CDR1 is SGHVS and CDR2 FQNEAQ. V shed 2 bases, J shed 1 base, and the junction held 5 bases outside the gene matches. The CDR3 has 17 amino acids. The CDR3 spells CASSLLSGRKNTGELFF. Written as DNA, the CDR3 is TGTGCCAGCAGCTTACTAAGCGGGAGGAAGAACACCGGGGAGCTGTTTTTT.

V is TRBV28 and J is TRBJ2-3; either TRBD1 or TRBD2 may supply D (6 bases each). With 6 bases removed from V and 0 bases from J, the gap between germline ends came to 16 bases. This CDR3 has 16 residues. Germline V CDR1 and CDR2: MDHEN, SYDVKM. The CDR3 reads CASRPWGAYSTDTQYF. In nucleotides, the CDR3 is TGTGCCAGCAGGCCTTGGGGGGCCTATAGCACAGATACGCAGTATTTT.

This chain uses TRBV4-3 with TRBJ2-1; 8 nucleotides line up with TRBD2. Germline V gene data show CDR1 as LGHNA and CDR2 as YSLEER. CDR3 size: 16 residues. The V segment lost 1 base and the J segment 4 bases; nucleotides outside the gene matches: 6. CDR3 amino acids: CASSQGAGAIYNEQFF. DNA for the CDR3: TGCGCCAGCAGCCAAGGAGCGGGAGCCATATACAATGAGCAGTTCTTC.

This sequence joins TRBV7-9 and TRBJ2-1; D is unresolved. Looked up from germline, CDR1 is SEHNR and CDR2 is FQNEAQ (reference sequence). V lost 7 bases to trimming and J lost 0 bases, with 10 bases between them. This CDR3 has 14 residues. The CDR3 sequence: CASNSLSSYNEQFF. DNA for the CDR3: TGTGCCAGCAATTCCCTGAGCTCCTACAATGAGCAGTTCTTC. Variable domain in full (rest from reference TRBV7-9 and TRBJ2-1): DTGVSQNPRHKITKRGQNVTFRCDPISEHNRLYWYRQTLGQGPEFLTYFQNEAQLEKSRLLSDRFSAERPKGSFSTLEIQRTEQGDSAMYLCASNSLSSYNEQFFGPGTRLTVL.

The V call is TRBV7-6, the J call TRBJ2-1; the match to TRBD2 covers 8 bases. Germline V gene data show CDR1 as SGHVS and CDR2 as FNYEAQ. Trimming took 1 base from V and 6 from J; bases not matched to a gene: 5. CDR3 length: 15 residues. CDR3 region: CASSLEGLGGNEQFF. The CDR3 DNA sequence: TGTGCCAGCAGCTTAGAGGGACTAGGAGGCAATGAGCAGTTCTTC.

Details on this clone: Other nucleotide sequences in the sample specify the same CDR3. This sequence joins TRBV18 and TRBJ2-7; 11 bases fit TRBD2. This CDR3 spans 16 amino acids. Losses at the gene ends were 2 bases for V and 3 bases for J; bases not matched to a gene: 6. Germline assignment: CDR1 KGHSH and CDR2 LQKENI. The chain's CDR3 is CASSPAGTSGIYEQYF. CDR3 sequence (DNA): TGTGCCAGCTCACCAGCCGGGACTAGCGGTATCTACGAGCAGTACTTC.

The chain combines TRBV30 with TRBJ2-7, with TRBD1 matching over 8 bases. Trimming removed 5 bases from V and 6 bases from J; junction bases left unmatched: 21. CDR3 size: 17 residues. The germline CDR1 and CDR2 sequences are GTSNPN and SVGIG (reference sequence). The DNA of the CDR3 is TGTGCCTGGGGCCAAAAGGGGAAACTGGACAGGGACCCCGAGCAGTACTTC. It translates to CAWGQKGKLDRDPEQYF.

The J gene is TRBJ1-2, the V gene TRBV21-1. TRBV21-1 is termed a pseudogene. The CDR3 totals 13 residues. The CDR3 DNA follows: TGTGCCAGCAGGAGGGACTGGCAGTGTGGCTACACCTTC. It is translated as CASRRDWQCGYTF.

In its sample, this clone was seen a few times. J is TRBJ2-1 and V is TRBV18, with D tentatively TRBD2 (6 bases). CDR3 length equals 15 residues. The V and J ends lost 3 bases and 5 bases respectively, with 14 bases between them. In germline, CDR1 is KGHSH, CDR2 LQKENI. The CDR3 sequence: CASSPLPGVNNEQFF. The CDR3 bases are TGTGCCAGCTCACCCCTTCCGGGAGTGAACAATGAGCAGTTCTTC. The full variable domain, with the rest looked up from reference TRBV18 and TRBJ2-1, is NAGVMQNPRHLVRRRGQEARLRCSPMKGHSHVYWYRQLPEEGLKFMVYLQKENIIDESGMPKERFSAEFPKEGPSILRIQQVVRGDSAAYFCASSPLPGVNNEQFFGPGTRLTVL.

The rearrangement joins TRBV7-9 to TRBJ2-1; 9 bases line up with TRBD2. After removal of 5 bases from V and 2 bases from J, the junction contained 7 bases not matched to a gene. The CDR3 has 16 amino acids. Germline values: CDR1 SEHNR, CDR2 FQNEAQ (reference sequence). The CDR3 nucleotides are TGTGCCAGCAGCATTACCCTAGCGGGGACCTACAATGAGCAGTTCTTC. Protein sequence: CASSITLAGTYNEQFF.

V and J are TRBV11-1 and TRBJ2-1, with 7 positions matching TRBD2. Germline-derived CDR1 and CDR2 are SGHAT and FQDESV (reference sequence). The CDR3 consists of 15 residues. Trimming took 6 bases from V and 7 from J; bases not matched to a gene: 12. CDR3 coding DNA: TGTGCCAGCAGTCCACCGGACGCGGGAGCTAATGAGCAGTTCTTC. As protein: CASSPPDAGANEQFF.

The chain has TRBV28 and TRBJ2-7, with D unclear. The CDR3 has 14 amino acids. The germline gives CDR1 MDHEN, CDR2 SYDVKM. V was trimmed by 3 bases and J by 2 bases, leaving 11 bases between them. The DNA for the CDR3 is TGTGCCAGCAGTTTTACTGGGCCCCCCTACGAGCAGTACTTC. This encodes CASSFTGPPYEQYF.

The V gene is TRBV18, the J gene TRBJ1-4, with D unclear. CDR3 length equals 13 residues. Trimming removed 3 bases from V and 7 bases from J, with 9 bases in between. Looked up from germline, CDR1 is KGHSH and CDR2 is LQKENI. The CDR3 reads CASSPAGTEKLFF. The CDR3 DNA is TGTGCCAGCTCACCCGCAGGAACTGAAAAACTGTTTTTT.

The chain joins TRBV7-3 to TRBJ1-1, with D unclear. This CDR3 is 13 amino acids long. V lost 5 bases to trimming and J lost 4 bases, with 11 bases between them. CDR1 is SGHTA and CDR2 is FQGTGA in the germline V gene. CDR3 bases: TGTGCCAGCAGCCCCGGCCCGGGCACTGAAGCTTTCTTT. Residues: CASSPGPGTEAFF.

The gene calls are TRBV2 and TRBJ2-5, with no clear D. Trimming cost V 4 bases and J 5 bases, with 11 bases left between them. The CDR3 spans 13 residues. Germline assignment: CDR1 SNHLY and CDR2 FYNNEI. The CDR3 region has the DNA TGTGCCAGCAGTGCGCAGGATCCGGAGACCCAGTACTTC. Translating gives CASSAQDPETQYF.